This TCR beta chain derives from a study of cytomegalovirus exposure and HLA in healthy donors. The CDR3 length is 16 residues. The germline V gene encodes CDR1 KGHSH and CDR2 LQKENI. V was clipped by 4 bases and J by 7 bases; unmatched bases: 13. As for this clone: The antigen remains unidentified.

A multiplex PCR was run with 60 Vbeta primers and 13 Jbeta primers. Original processing notes: Among the unique TCR beta chains that a later analysis counted, about 85 million in all, about 10 million were shared. Using immunoSEQ multiplex PCR, the repertoire was profiled, and TCRdb retains in-frame clones only, with some absent. D and trimming were read from the DNA, whereas the V and J calls and clone size are those reported in that table. The repertoire consists of about 140,000 clones, with 75% to 90% occurring once and the leading ten covering 2.5% to 3.5%. Regarding the study as a whole: 87-base-pair reads could not separate some V segments, including TRBV6-2 and TRBV6-3. Both high specificity and high sensitivity reportedly marked the classifier's diagnosis of cytomegalovirus status. In an earlier analysis, about 87% or about 30%: the productive usage of most TCR beta V segments.

This chain joins TRBV18 and TRBJ2-5; TRBD1 matches at 9 bases. The clonotype comes from a woman under 40 in good health and CMV-seronegative. Sequenced sample: PBMCs. CDR3 residues: CASSQTGQGPVGTQYF. The DNA for the CDR3 is TGTGCCAGCTCACAAACGGGACAGGGCCCGGTGGGGACCCAGTACTTC.